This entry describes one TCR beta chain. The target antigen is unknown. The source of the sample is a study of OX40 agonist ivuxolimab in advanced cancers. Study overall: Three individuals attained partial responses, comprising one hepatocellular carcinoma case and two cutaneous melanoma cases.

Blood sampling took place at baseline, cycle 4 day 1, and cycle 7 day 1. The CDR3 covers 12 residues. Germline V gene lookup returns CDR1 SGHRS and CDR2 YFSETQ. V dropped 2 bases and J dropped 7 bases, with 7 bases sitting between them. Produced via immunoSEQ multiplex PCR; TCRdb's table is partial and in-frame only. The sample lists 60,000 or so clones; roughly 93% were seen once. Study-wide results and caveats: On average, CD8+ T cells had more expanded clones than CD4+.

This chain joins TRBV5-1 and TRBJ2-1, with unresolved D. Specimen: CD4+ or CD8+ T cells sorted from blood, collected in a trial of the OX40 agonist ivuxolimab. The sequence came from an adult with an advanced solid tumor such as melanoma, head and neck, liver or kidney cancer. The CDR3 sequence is CASSFTLNEQFF. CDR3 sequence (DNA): TGCGCCAGCAGCTTTACCCTAAATGAGCAGTTCTTC.